One and the same sample provided the 32 T cell receptor beta chains below, sequenced in a study of T cells after yellow fever vaccination. MiXCR was run by TCRdb on the 5' RACE reads, yielding one entry per CDR3 protein. The sample contains roughly 32,000 distinct CDR3 sequences, 10% to 13% of which appear only once. This sample comprised PBMCs, either bulk or a sorted T-cell subset (CD4+, CD8+, memory, or dextramer-sorted; not recorded which), obtained less than 16 days after the first yellow fever vaccination. The receptors stem from a man between 18 and 35 years old who received the YFV17D yellow fever vaccine.

This clonotype appeared many times. The V gene is TRBV7-2, the J gene TRBJ2-5; no reliable D call. V was shortened by 2 bases and J by 4 bases, with 11 bases between the two germline ends. The CDR3 totals 14 residues. The germline V gene encodes CDR1 SGHTA and CDR2 FQGNSA. In DNA, the CDR3 is TGTGCCAGCAGCTTACGCTGGGCTGGAGAGACCCAGTACTTC. It specifies CASSLRWAGETQYF. Together with reference TRBV7-2 and TRBJ2-5, the CDR3 gives the full variable domain: GAGVSQSPSNKVTEKGKDVELRCDPISGHTALYWYRQSLGQGLEFLIYFQGNSAPDKSGLPSDRFSAERTGGSVSTLTIQRTQQEDSAVYLCASSLRWAGETQYFGPGTRLLVL.

This clonotype was counted a few times. CDR3 nucleotide sequence: TGTGCCAGCAGCGCGAAACAGGGATCCCCCTACGAGCAGTACTTC. As protein: CASSAKQGSPYEQYF. The rearrangement uses TRBV5-4 and TRBJ2-7; D is perhaps TRBD1 (6 bases). The CDR3 totals 15 residues. Trimming left V 4 bases short and J 2 bases short, with 16 bases between. The germline V gene encodes CDR1 SGHNT and CDR2 YYREEE (reference sequence).

This clonotype was picked up one time. A much larger clone is a single base away; this may be a read error. The chain joins TRBV2 to TRBJ1-5; no clear D gene. Germline assignment: CDR1 SNHLY and CDR2 FYNNEI. The CDR3 contains 17 residues. V gave up 5 bases and J gave up 0 bases, with 17 bases separating them. The CDR3, as DNA: TGTGCCAGCAGTTCTAACAGTGGCGCCTATAGCAATCAGCCCCAGCATTTT. Translation: CASSSNSGAYSNQPQHF. Variable domain in full (rest from reference TRBV2 and TRBJ1-5): EPEVTQTPSHQVTQMGQEVILRCVPISNHLYFYWYRQILGQKVEFLVSFYNNEISEKSEIFDDQFSVERPDGSNFTLKIRSTKLEDSAMYFCASSSNSGAYSNQPQHFGDGTRLSIL.

At least ten counts were recorded for this clonotype. The rearrangement uses TRBV29-1 and TRBJ1-1; D is uncertain. CDR1 and CDR2 from the germline V gene are SQVTM and ANQGSEA. V was pared by 4 bases and J by 2 bases, with 11 bases between. CDR3 length: 13 amino acids. The CDR3 DNA follows: TGCAGCGTTGCCCTCTTGGGTAACACTGAAGCTTTCTTT. Amino acid sequence: CSVALLGNTEAFF.

Details on this clonotype: A much larger clonotype is one base distant, so this may be a read error. V gene TRBV12-3 or TRBV12-4 combines with J gene TRBJ1-1, with D uncertain. The CDR3 covers 13 residues. The V end lost 5 bases, the J end lost 0 bases, and 7 bases lay between the germline ends. The CDR3 region has the DNA TGTGCCAGCAGTCTTGCCATGAACACTGAAGCTTTCTTT. Encoded protein: CASSLAMNTEAFF.

This clonotype is medium-sized within its sample. The chain recombines TRBV20-1 with TRBJ2-5, with no clear D. The germline gives CDR1 DFQATT, CDR2 SNEGSKA (reference sequence). V lost 3 bases, J lost 5 bases, and 10 bases lay in between. The length of the CDR3 is 12 residues. This CDR3 is CSASAVGETQYF. CDR3 sequence (DNA): TGCAGTGCTAGCGCGGTGGGGGAGACCCAGTACTTC.

This clonotype was detected ten times or more. The chain carries TRBV10-3 and TRBJ2-3; D not certain. In germline, CDR1 is ENHRY, CDR2 SYGVKD. Between the trimmed V and J ends, which lost 5 bases and 1 base, there was a span of 13 bases. CDR3 length: 15 residues. CDR3 DNA: TGTGCCATCAGTATTTCCGTACCGGGCACAGATACGCAGTATTTT. Protein sequence: CAISISVPGTDTQYF.

This clonotype was seen at least ten times. V and J are TRBV12-3 or TRBV12-4 and TRBJ2-5, with D perhaps matching TRBD2 (5 bases). The CDR3 is 15 amino acids. Trimming left V 6 bases short and J 5 bases short, with 19 bases between. The chain's CDR3 is CASSRPQGPGETQYF. Written as DNA, the CDR3 is TGTGCCAGCAGCCGACCTCAAGGGCCGGGGGAGACCCAGTACTTC.

This clonotype was observed a handful of times. DNA for the CDR3: TGTGCCAGCCTGCGATGGGGAGCCGGCACTGAAGCTTTCTTT. This encodes CASLRWGAGTEAFF. V usage is TRBV27 and J usage is TRBJ1-1; D gene uncertain. The germline V gene encodes CDR1 MNHEY and CDR2 SMNVEV (reference sequence). The length of the CDR3 is 14 residues. V lost 8 bases to trimming and J lost 4 bases, with 17 bases between them.

This clonotype is termed medium-sized. Here the CDR3 reads CASSQDWSTGSTDTQYF. DNA of the CDR3: TGCGCCAGCAGCCAAGATTGGTCGACAGGCAGCACAGATACGCAGTATTTT. The gene calls are TRBV4-3 and TRBJ2-3; D is perhaps TRBD1 (6 bases). From germline, CDR1 is LGHNA and CDR2 YSLEER. This CDR3 is built from 17 residues. The V end was cut by 0 bases, the J end by 0 bases, with 13 bases between.

At least ten counts were recorded for this clonotype. V is TRBV20-1 and J is TRBJ2-3; 9 bases align to TRBD2. The CDR3 extends over 18 amino acids. Germline CDR1 is DFQATT and CDR2 is SNEGSKA (reference sequence). With 3 bases clipped from V and 2 bases from J, the junction kept 15 bases outside the gene matches. The CDR3 loop reads CSARGGAGGPSATDTQYF. The CDR3 nucleotides are TGCAGTGCTAGGGGAGGTGCGGGGGGGCCTTCCGCCACAGATACGCAGTATTTT.

In its sample, this clonotype was seen many times. The chain is built from TRBV5-1 and TRBJ1-2, with 10 bases lining up with TRBD1. The V gene's germline CDR1 is SGHRS and CDR2 YFSETQ. V gave up 3 bases and J gave up 4 bases; unmatched junction bases: 6. This CDR3 contains 15 residues. CDR3 loop: CASSSDRGLLYGYTF. As DNA, the CDR3 is TGCGCCAGCAGCTCAGACAGGGGGCTTCTCTATGGCTACACCTTC.

V usage is TRBV7-4 and J usage is TRBJ1-6, with a tentative D call TRBD1 (5 bases). CDR1 is SGHVT, CDR2 SQSDAQ, per germline. V lost 11 bases, J lost 13 bases, and 21 bases lay in between. The CDR3 is made up of 13 amino acids. CDR3 in amino acids: CASSMGRSGPLHF. CDR3 nucleotides: TGTGCCTCCAGCATGGGACGTTCGGGGCCCCTCCACTTT.

This clonotype was picked up many times. The chain is built from TRBV6-5 and TRBJ2-7; 8 nucleotides match TRBD2. The CDR3 is made up of 17 amino acids. V lost 5 bases, J lost 3 bases, and 15 bases stayed unmatched. CDR1 is MNHEY, CDR2 SVGAGI, per germline. CDR3 bases: TGTGCCAGCAGTCGTCGAACCGGGGGGGCCGAGGACTACGAGCAGTACTTC. Translating gives CASSRRTGGAEDYEQYF.

This clonotype showed up many times. The J gene is TRBJ1-1, the V gene TRBV20-1; the D is unclear. V lost 3 bases and J lost 0, with 11 bases in between. Germline V gene lookup returns CDR1 DFQATT and CDR2 SNEGSKA (reference sequence). The CDR3 covers 14 residues. For the CDR3, the DNA is TGCAGTGCTAGTCAAGGTTTTATGAACACTGAAGCTTTCTTT. It is translated as CSASQGFMNTEAFF.

V gene TRBV5-5 combines with J gene TRBJ2-7, with D hard to call. Germline-derived CDR1 and CDR2 are SGHKS and YYEKEE (reference sequence). V was trimmed by 4 bases and J by 6 bases, leaving 14 bases between them. This CDR3 spans 13 amino acids. CDR3 nucleotide sequence: TGTGCCAGCAGCCCTGGGCCCCTCTGCGAGCAGTACTTC. Its protein product is CASSPGPLCEQYF.

As concerns this clonotype: This could be a read error, since a much larger clone is one nucleotide away. The rearrangement links TRBV7-7 to TRBJ2-2; 7 bases agree with TRBD1. CDR3 length: 14 amino acids. V lost 5 bases, J lost 7 bases, and 7 bases stayed unmatched. Germline V CDR1 and CDR2: SSHAT, FNYEAQ (reference sequence). CDR3 residues: CASSPGTVIGELFF. CDR3 DNA sequence: TGTGCCAGCAGCCCCGGGACAGTGATCGGGGAGCTGTTTTTT. Full variable domain (remainder filled in from reference TRBV7-7 and TRBJ2-2): GAGVSQSPRYKVTKRGQDVTLRCDPISSHATLYWYQQALGQGPEFLTYFNYEAQPDKSGLPSDRFSAERPEGSISTLTIQRTEQRDSAMYRCASSPGTVIGELFFGEGSRLTVL.

This clonotype was observed many times. The chain combines TRBV20-1 with TRBJ2-5, with D possibly being TRBD2 (5 bases). V lost 4 bases and J 4 bases, leaving 10 bases between the germline ends. The CDR3 runs to 12 residues. Germline V gene data show CDR1 as DFQATT and CDR2 as SNEGSKA (reference sequence). The CDR3 spells CSATMAGETQYF. The DNA for the CDR3 is TGCAGTGCTACGATGGCGGGAGAGACCCAGTACTTC.

The table lists this clonotype with many counts. This rearrangement joins TRBV7-9 to TRBJ1-2; 8 positions agree with TRBD1. Unmatched junction bases numbered 10, after V lost 6 bases and J lost 4 bases. The CDR3 has 15 amino acids. CDR1 and CDR2 from the germline V gene are SEHNR and FQNEAQ (reference sequence). The CDR3 bases are TGTGCCAGCAGACCCGGACAGGGAGAATCCTATGGCTACACCTTC. It codes for CASRPGQGESYGYTF.

This clonotype came up many times. This rearrangement joins TRBV18 to TRBJ1-1; D not certain. CDR1 and CDR2 (germline): KGHSH, LQKENI. With 2 bases removed from V and 6 bases from J, the gap between germline ends came to 7 bases. The CDR3 is 12 residues long. DNA for the CDR3: TGTGCCAGCTCACCAGACACCTCTGAAGCTTTCTTT. Its translation is CASSPDTSEAFF.

This clonotype was detected ten times or more. The genes are TRBV6-1 and TRBJ2-2, with 8 bases aligning to TRBD1. Germline V CDR1 and CDR2: MNHNS, SASEGT. The CDR3 covers 15 residues. With V trimmed by 6 bases and J by 3 bases, 6 bases remained unmatched. CDR3 residues: CASRLPDRDTGELFF. CDR3 bases: TGTGCCAGCAGACTCCCGGACAGGGACACCGGGGAGCTGTTTTTT.

Ten or more counts support this clonotype. The rearrangement joins TRBV5-1 to TRBJ2-5, with 7 bases matching TRBD1. The germline V gene has CDR1 SGHRS and CDR2 YFSETQ. This CDR3 is 14 amino acids long. With 2 bases clipped from V and 1 base from J, the junction kept 2 bases outside the gene matches. CDR3 region: CASSFGDSQETQYF. The CDR3 DNA sequence: TGCGCCAGCAGCTTCGGGGACAGCCAAGAGACCCAGTACTTC.

This clonotype was observed many times. V usage is TRBV7-2 and J usage is TRBJ2-7, with unresolved D. Trimming left V 5 bases short and J 7 bases short, with 21 bases between. The germline V gene encodes CDR1 SGHTA and CDR2 FQGNSA. This CDR3 contains 15 residues. CDR3 sequence (DNA): TGTGCCAGCAGCGCCTCTATTCTGGCCTTGGGTGAGCAGTACTTC. Translated, it gives CASSASILALGEQYF.

This clonotype showed up many times. This chain connects TRBV5-1 to TRBJ1-4; D is uncertain. Trimming removed 5 bases from V and 0 bases from J, with 8 bases in between. Germline CDR1 and CDR2: SGHRS and YFSETQ. CDR3 length: 14 amino acids. The DNA for the CDR3 is TGCGCCAGCAGTCAGGCCCCAACTAATGAAAAACTGTTTTTT. Translated: CASSQAPTNEKLFF.

This clonotype has ten or more counts. The chain joins TRBV7-3 to TRBJ2-2, with TRBD2 matching over 8 bases. The germline gives CDR1 SGHTA, CDR2 FQGTGA. The CDR3 length is 16 residues. J was trimmed by 3 bases and V by 0 bases; bases with no gene match: 3. The CDR3 nucleotides read TGTGCCAGCAGCTTAACTAGCGGGGAGTACACCGGGGAGCTGTTTTTT. This sequence encodes CASSLTSGEYTGELFF.

This clonotype was recorded at least ten times. The V and J genes are TRBV9 and TRBJ2-3; D gene ambiguous. Germline V CDR1 and CDR2: SGDLS, YYNGEE. The CDR3 sequence is 14 residues long. Trimming pared 4 bases from V and 3 bases from J, leaving 12 bases between. The CDR3 sequence is CASSQSAGTDTQYF. The CDR3 region has the DNA TGTGCCAGCAGCCAATCGGCCGGGACAGATACGCAGTATTTT.

This clonotype showed up many times. J is TRBJ2-3 and V is TRBV7-3; no clear D gene. Trimming removed 0 bases at V and 1 base at J, with 14 bases between. There are 17 residues in the CDR3. Per germline, CDR1 SGHTA and CDR2 FQGTGA. For the CDR3, the DNA is TGTGCCAGCAGCTTAACACACGGGCCAGGAGGCACAGATACGCAGTATTTT. Translating gives CASSLTHGPGGTDTQYF.

This clonotype has a count of ten or more. This chain uses TRBV4-3 with TRBJ1-1; D is unclear. CDR1 is LGHNA and CDR2 is YSLEER in the germline V gene. V shed 0 bases and J shed 0 bases, with 11 bases lying between them. This CDR3 contains 16 residues. In nucleotides, the CDR3 is TGCGCCAGCAGCCAAGATCTTTTACGGGTGAACACTGAAGCTTTCTTT. Its translation is CASSQDLLRVNTEAFF.

In this sample, this clonotype turned up many times. This chain connects TRBV5-4 to TRBJ2-1; D is perhaps TRBD1 (6 bases). The CDR3 loop spans 14 amino acids. Germline CDR1 SGHNT, CDR2 YYREEE (reference sequence). V gave up 1 base and J gave up 2 bases, with 7 bases separating them. DNA of the CDR3: TGTGCCAGCAGCTTGCAGGGGACCTACAATGAGCAGTTCTTC. Protein product: CASSLQGTYNEQFF.

In this sample, this clonotype turned up many times. The rearrangement joins TRBV10-3 to TRBJ2-3; 7 nucleotides agree with TRBD2. Germline CDR1 reads ENHRY; CDR2 reads SYGVKD. V was clipped by 8 bases and J by 0 bases; unmatched bases: 2. There are 13 residues in the CDR3. The CDR3 protein is CAILAASTDTQYF. Here the CDR3 DNA reads TGTGCCATCCTAGCGGCTAGCACAGATACGCAGTATTTT.

This clonotype has ten or more counts. This sequence joins TRBV5-1 and TRBJ2-1; tentatively, D is TRBD2 (6 bases). CDR1 SGHRS and CDR2 YFSETQ come from the germline V gene. This CDR3 is built from 22 residues. Trimming left V 1 base short and J 0 bases short, with 29 bases between. Here the CDR3 reads CASSLRGYQSRTLITSYNEQFF. CDR3 coding DNA: TGCGCCAGCAGCTTGCGGGGGTATCAATCCCGTACTCTCATTACCTCCTACAATGAGCAGTTCTTC. Full variable domain (missing parts from reference TRBV5-1 and TRBJ2-1): KAGVTQTPRYLIKTRGQQVTLSCSPISGHRSVSWYQQTPGQGLQFLFEYFSETQRNKGNFPGRFSGRQFSNSRSEMNVSTLELGDSALYLCASSLRGYQSRTLITSYNEQFFGPGTRLTVL.

This clonotype was seen at least ten times. The V and J genes are TRBV7-6 and TRBJ2-7; weak D call: TRBD2 (7 bases). The germline V and J ends were trimmed by 5 bases and 8 bases, with 19 bases remaining between them. The CDR3 consists of 14 residues. Looked up from germline, CDR1 is SGHVS and CDR2 is FNYEAQ. The CDR3 DNA reads TGTGCCAGCAGCCTAACCGACCGGGGGGCCCAGCAGTACTTC. As protein: CASSLTDRGAQQYF.